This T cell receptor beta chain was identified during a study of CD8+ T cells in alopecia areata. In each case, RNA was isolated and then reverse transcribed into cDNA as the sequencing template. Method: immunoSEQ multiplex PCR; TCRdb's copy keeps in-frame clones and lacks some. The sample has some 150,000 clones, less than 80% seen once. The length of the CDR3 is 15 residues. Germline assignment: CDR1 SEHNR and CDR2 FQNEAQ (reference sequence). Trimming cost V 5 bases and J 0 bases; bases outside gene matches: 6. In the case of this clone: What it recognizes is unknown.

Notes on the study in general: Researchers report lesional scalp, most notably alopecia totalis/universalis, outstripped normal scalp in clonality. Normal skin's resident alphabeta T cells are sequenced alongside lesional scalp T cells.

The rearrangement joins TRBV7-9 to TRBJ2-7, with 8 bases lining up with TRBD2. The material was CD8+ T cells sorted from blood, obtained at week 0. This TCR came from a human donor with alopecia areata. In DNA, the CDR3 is TGTGCCAGCAGCCCCAGCGGGGGTGCCTCCTACGAGCAGTACTTC. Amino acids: CASSPSGGASYEQYF.